This TCR beta chain came from a study of liver allograft versus peripheral blood T cells. Overall study context: T cell receptor repertoires in transplanted livers were compared with those in recipients' peripheral blood.

Study results and limitations: Repertoires of T cell receptors that resided inside liver allografts reportedly differed from those in peripheral blood.

MiXCR, run by TCRdb on the reads, gives a single entry per CDR3 protein. Seen here are more than 3,000 distinct CDR3 sequences, 14% observed once, and the top ten hold over 10%. In its sample, this clonotype ranks as medium-sized. Antigen unknown. J lost 2 bases, V lost 2 bases, and 10 bases had no gene match. The CDR3 is made up of 17 amino acids. CDR1 is MNHEY and CDR2 is SVGEGT in the germline V gene. The sequence was collected from a human patient who had a liver transplant. Some T cells may trace back to the graft donor. The gene calls are TRBV6-2 or TRBV6-3 and TRBJ2-5, with 8 nucleotides matching TRBD2. CDR3 nucleotide sequence: TGTGCCAGCAGTTACAGTATTCTTAGCGGGGCACAAGAGACCCAGTACTTC. This codes for CASSYSILSGAQETQYF.